What follows is one T cell receptor (beta chain) and its context. Its antigen remains unidentified. This entry comes from a study of radiation and T cells in renal cell carcinoma. Study-wide results and limits: Without pretreatment biopsies, baseline tumor clonotype presence was undetermined. From baseline, blood top tumor clonotypes peaked at 2 weeks post-radiation.

Time point defined: blood 4 weeks post-SBRT, at nephrectomy. Sample treatment: 15 Gy SBRT to primary tumor, nephrectomy 4 weeks later. Nephrectomy followed 15 Gy stereotactic body radiation by 4 weeks. This renal cell carcinoma was of the clear cell type. Clones were sequenced by immunoSEQ multiplex PCR, and TCRdb holds only the in-frame ones, with some missing. The sample includes 130,000 to 150,000 clones, 86% of them seen just once. Germline CDR1 reads SQVTM; CDR2 reads ANQGSEA. The CDR3 is made up of 14 amino acids. V was clipped by 5 bases and J by 0 bases, with 11 bases between them. This TCR was sampled from a woman aged 45-65 years with renal cell carcinoma. This chain joins TRBV29-1 and TRBJ1-3, with unresolved D. This specimen consisted of blood, obtained from a patient whose treatment included radiotherapy and nephrectomy. CDR3 loop: CSVSTLHSGNTIYF. Here the CDR3 DNA reads TGCAGCGTTTCTACACTCCACTCTGGAAACACCATATATTTT.